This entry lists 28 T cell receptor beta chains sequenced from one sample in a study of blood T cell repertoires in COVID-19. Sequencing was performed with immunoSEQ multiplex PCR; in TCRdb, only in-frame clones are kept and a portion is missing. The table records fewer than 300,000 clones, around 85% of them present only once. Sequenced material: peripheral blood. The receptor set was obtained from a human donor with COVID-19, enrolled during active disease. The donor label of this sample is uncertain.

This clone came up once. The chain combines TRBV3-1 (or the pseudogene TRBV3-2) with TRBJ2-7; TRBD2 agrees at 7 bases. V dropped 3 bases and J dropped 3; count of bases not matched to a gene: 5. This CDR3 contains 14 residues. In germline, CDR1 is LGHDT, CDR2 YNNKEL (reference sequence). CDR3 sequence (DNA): TGTGCCAGCAGCCAGGGAGGGGATCACTACGAGCAGTACTTC. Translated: CASSQGGDHYEQYF.

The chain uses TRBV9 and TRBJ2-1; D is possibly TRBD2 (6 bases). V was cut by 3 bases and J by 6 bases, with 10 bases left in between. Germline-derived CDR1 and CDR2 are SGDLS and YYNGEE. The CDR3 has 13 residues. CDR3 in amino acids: CASSGAGSNEQFF. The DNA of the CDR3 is TGTGCCAGCAGCGGGGCGGGGAGCAATGAGCAGTTCTTC.

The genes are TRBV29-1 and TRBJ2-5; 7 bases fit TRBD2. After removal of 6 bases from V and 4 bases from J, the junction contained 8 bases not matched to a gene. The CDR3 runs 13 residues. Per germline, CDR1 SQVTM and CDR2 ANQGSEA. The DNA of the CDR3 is TGCAGCGTGGGCGTCGGCGGGAGAGAGACCCAGTACTTC. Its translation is CSVGVGGRETQYF.

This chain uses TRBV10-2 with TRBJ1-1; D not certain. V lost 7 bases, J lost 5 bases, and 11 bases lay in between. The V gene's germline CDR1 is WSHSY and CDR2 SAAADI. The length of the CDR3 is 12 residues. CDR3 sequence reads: CASTGERTEAFF. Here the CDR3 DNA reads TGCGCCAGCACTGGGGAGAGGACTGAAGCTTTCTTT.

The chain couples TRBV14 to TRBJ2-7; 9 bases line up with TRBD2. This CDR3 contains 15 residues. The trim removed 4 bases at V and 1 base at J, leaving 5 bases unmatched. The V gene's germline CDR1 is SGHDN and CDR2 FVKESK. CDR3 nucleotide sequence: TGTGCCAGCAGCCCTGGACTAGCGTCTTCCTACGAGCAGTACTTC. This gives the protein CASSPGLASSYEQYF.

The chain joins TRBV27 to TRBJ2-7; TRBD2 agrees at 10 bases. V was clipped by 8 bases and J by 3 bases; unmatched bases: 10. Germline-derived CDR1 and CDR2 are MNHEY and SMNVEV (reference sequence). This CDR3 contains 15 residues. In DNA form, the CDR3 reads TGTGCCAGCCACACAAGCACTAGCGGGAACTACGAGCAGTACTTC. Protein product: CASHTSTSGNYEQYF.

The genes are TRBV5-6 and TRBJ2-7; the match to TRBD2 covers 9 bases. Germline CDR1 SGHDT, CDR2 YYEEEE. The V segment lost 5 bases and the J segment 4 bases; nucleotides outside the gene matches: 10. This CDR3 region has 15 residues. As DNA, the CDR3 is TGTGCCAGCAGTCCGATTCCGGGACTAGCATACGAGCAGTACTTC. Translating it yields CASSPIPGLAYEQYF.

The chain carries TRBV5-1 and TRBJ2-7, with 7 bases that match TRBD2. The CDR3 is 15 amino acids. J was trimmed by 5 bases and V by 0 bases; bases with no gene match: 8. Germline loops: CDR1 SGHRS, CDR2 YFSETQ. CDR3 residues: CASSLEAGEKNEQYF. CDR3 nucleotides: TGCGCCAGCAGCTTGGAGGCGGGAGAGAAAAACGAGCAGTACTTC.

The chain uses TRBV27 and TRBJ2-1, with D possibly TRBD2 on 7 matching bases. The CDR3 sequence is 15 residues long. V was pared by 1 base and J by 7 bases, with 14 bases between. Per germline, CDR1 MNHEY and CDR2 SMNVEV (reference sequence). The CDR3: CASSLWGGAGNEQFF. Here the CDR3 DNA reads TGTGCCAGCAGTTTATGGGGGGGCGCCGGAAATGAGCAGTTCTTC.

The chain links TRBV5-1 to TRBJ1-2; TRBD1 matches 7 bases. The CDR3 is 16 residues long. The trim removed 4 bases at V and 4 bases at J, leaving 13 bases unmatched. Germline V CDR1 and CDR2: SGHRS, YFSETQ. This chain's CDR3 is CASSPQTQGGGYGYTF. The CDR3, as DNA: TGCGCCAGCAGCCCCCAAACCCAGGGGGGAGGCTATGGCTACACCTTC.

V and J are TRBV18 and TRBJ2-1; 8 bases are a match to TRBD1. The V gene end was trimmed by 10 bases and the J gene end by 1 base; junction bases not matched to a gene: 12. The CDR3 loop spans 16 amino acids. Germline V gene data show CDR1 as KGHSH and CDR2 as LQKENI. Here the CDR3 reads CATRQEQGDSYNEQFF. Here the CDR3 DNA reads TGTGCCACGCGGCAGGAACAGGGGGATTCCTACAATGAGCAGTTCTTC. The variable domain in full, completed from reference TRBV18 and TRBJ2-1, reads NAGVMQNPRHLVRRRGQEARLRCSPMKGHSHVYWYRQLPEEGLKFMVYLQKENIIDESGMPKERFSAEFPKEGPSILRIQQVVRGDSAAYFCATRQEQGDSYNEQFFGPGTRLTVL.

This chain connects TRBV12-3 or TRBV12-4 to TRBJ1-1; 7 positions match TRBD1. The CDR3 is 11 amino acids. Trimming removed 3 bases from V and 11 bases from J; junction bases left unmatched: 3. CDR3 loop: CASSLTGHAFF. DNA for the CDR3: TGTGCCAGCAGTTTGACAGGGCACGCTTTCTTT.

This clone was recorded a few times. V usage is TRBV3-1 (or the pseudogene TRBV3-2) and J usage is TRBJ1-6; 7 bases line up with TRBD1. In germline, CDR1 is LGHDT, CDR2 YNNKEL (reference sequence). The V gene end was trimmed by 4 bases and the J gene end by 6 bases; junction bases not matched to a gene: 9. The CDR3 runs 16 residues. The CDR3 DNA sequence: TGTGCCAGCAGCCCGGGGAACAGGGGATCTAATTCACCCCTCCACTTT. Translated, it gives CASSPGNRGSNSPLHF.

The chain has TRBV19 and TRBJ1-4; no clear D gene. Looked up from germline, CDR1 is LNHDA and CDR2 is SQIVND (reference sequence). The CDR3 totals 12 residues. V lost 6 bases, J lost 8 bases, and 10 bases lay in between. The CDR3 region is CASRSPFEKLFF. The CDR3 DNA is TGTGCCAGTAGATCCCCCTTCGAAAAACTGTTTTTT.

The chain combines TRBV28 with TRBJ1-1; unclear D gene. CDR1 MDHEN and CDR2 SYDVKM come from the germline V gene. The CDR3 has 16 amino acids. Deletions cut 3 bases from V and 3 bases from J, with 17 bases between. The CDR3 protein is CASSFVWRVGDTEAFF. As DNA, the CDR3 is TGTGCCAGCAGTTTCGTATGGAGGGTCGGGGACACTGAAGCTTTCTTT.

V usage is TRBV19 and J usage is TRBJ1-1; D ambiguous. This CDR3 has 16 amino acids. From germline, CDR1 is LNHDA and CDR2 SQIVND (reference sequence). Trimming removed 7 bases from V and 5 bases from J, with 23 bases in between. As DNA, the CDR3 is TGTGCCAGTAAGCCCACCTCTGTTGGGAGGCAAACTGAAGCTTTCTTT. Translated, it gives CASKPTSVGRQTEAFF.

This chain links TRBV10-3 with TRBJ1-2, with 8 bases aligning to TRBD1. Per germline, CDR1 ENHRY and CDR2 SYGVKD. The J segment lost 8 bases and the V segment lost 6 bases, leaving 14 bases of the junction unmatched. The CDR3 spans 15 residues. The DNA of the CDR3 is TGTGCCATCAGCGCCGCAGGGGGCGCAGACTCGGGCTACACCTTC. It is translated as CAISAAGGADSGYTF.

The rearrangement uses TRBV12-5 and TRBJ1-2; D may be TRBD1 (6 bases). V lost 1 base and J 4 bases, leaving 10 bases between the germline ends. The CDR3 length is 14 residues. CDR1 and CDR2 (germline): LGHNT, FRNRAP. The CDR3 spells CASGLERGSYGYTF. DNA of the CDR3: TGTGCTAGTGGTTTGGAAAGGGGGTCCTATGGCTACACCTTC. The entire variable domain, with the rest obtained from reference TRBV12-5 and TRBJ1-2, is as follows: DARVTQTPRHKVTEMGQEVTMRCQPILGHNTVFWYRQTMMQGLELLAYFRNRAPLDDSGMPKDRFSAEMPDATLATLKIQPSEPRDSAVYFCASGLERGSYGYTFGSGTRLTVV.

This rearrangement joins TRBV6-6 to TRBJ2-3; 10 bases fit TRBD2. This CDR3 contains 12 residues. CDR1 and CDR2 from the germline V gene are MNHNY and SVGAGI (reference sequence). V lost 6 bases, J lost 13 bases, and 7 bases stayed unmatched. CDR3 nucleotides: TGTGCCAGCAGACTACTAGCGGGGAGAGAGTATTTT. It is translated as CASRLLAGREYF.

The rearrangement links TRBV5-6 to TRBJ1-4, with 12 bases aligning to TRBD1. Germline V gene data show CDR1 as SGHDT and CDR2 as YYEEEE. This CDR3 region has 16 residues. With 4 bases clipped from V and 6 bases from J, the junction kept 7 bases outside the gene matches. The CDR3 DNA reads TGTGCCAGCAGCACCGGGACAGGGGGCCTTGATGAAAAACTGTTTTTT. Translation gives CASSTGTGGLDEKLFF.

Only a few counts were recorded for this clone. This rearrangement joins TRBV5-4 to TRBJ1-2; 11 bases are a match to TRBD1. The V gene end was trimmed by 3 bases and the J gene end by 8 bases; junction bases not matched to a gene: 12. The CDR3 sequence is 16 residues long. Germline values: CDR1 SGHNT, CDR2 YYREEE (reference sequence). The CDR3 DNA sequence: TGTGCCAGCAGCTCTCTAGGCGGACAGGGGGCTTGGGGCTACACCTTC. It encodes CASSSLGGQGAWGYTF.

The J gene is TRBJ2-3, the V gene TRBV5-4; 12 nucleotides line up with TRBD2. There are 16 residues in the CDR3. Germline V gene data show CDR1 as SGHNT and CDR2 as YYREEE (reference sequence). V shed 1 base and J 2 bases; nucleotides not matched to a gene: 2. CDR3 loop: CASSLRLAGDTDTQYF. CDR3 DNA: TGTGCCAGCAGCTTGCGACTAGCGGGAGACACAGATACGCAGTATTTT.

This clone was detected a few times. The CDR3 loop is CASSEGLAGLTGELFF. CDR3 nucleotide sequence: TGTGCCAGCAGTGAGGGGCTAGCGGGATTGACCGGGGAGCTGTTTTTT. This rearrangement joins TRBV6-1 to TRBJ2-2; 9 nucleotides line up with TRBD2. Trimming took 3 bases from V and 5 from J; bases not matched to a gene: 7. Germline CDR1 reads MNHNS; CDR2 reads SASEGT. The CDR3 has 16 amino acids.

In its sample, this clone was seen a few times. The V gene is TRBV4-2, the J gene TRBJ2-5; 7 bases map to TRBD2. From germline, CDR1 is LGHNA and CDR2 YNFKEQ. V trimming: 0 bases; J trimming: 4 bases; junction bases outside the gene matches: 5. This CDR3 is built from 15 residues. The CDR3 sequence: CASSQDSGRRETQYF. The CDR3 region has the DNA TGTGCCAGCAGCCAAGATTCCGGGAGGAGAGAGACCCAGTACTTC.

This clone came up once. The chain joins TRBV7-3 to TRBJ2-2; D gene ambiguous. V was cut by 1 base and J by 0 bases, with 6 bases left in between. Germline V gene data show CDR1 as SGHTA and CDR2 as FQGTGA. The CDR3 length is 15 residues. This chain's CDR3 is CASSLSGPNTGELFF. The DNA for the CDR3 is TGTGCCAGCAGCTTAAGTGGGCCGAACACCGGGGAGCTGTTTTTT.

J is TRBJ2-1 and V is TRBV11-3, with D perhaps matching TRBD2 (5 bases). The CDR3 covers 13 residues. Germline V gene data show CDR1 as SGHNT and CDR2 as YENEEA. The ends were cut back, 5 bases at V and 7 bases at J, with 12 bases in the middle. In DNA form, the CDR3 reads TGTGCCAGCAGCCAAACTAGGCGGAATGAGCAGTTCTTC. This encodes CASSQTRRNEQFF.

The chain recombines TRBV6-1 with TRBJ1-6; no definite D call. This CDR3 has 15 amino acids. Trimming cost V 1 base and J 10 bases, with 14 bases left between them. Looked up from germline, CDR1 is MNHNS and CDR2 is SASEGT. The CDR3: CASSEVLAVESPLHF. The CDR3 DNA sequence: TGTGCCAGCAGTGAAGTGTTAGCCGTTGAATCACCCCTCCACTTT.

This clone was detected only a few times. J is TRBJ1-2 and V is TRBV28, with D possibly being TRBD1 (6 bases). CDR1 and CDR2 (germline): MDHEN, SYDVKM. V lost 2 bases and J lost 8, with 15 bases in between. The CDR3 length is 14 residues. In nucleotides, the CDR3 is TGTGCCAGCAGTTTAAGACAGGAGGCGGGCGGCTACACCTTC. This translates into CASSLRQEAGGYTF.